What follows are 26 T cell receptor beta chains derived from one specimen sequenced in a study of T-cell reconstitution after alpha-beta-depleted transplantation in children. During its preparation, the TCRbeta library received unique molecular identifiers. TCRdb re-analysed the PCR reads in MiXCR, keeping a single row per CDR3 protein. The table has around 500,000 distinct CDR3 sequences, under 25% seen once. The starting material was PBMCs, mostly from graft donor cells, obtained 360 days after TCRalphabeta/CD19-depleted stem cell transplant. The receptors stem from a boy less than two years old who had a stem cell transplant for acute myeloid leukemia, so the T cells may come from the graft donor.

In this sample, this clonotype turned up many times. V usage is TRBV3-1 and J usage is TRBJ2-1; D call uncertain. Trimming pared 5 bases from V and 4 bases from J, leaving 18 bases between. The CDR3 loop spans 16 amino acids. Looked up from germline, CDR1 is LGHDT and CDR2 is YNNKEL (reference sequence). The CDR3 protein is CASSAKRVRMYNEQFF. Here the CDR3 DNA reads TGTGCCAGCAGCGCTAAACGAGTACGCATGTACAATGAGCAGTTCTTC.

The chain recombines TRBV21-1 with TRBJ2-7; the D segment call TRBD1 is taken from the table without a DNA check. TRBV21-1 is reported as a pseudogene. The length of the CDR3 is 14 residues. The CDR3 spells CASNYKGTGIEQYF. CDR3 nucleotides: TGTGCCAGCAACTACAAAGGGACAGGGATCGAGCAGTACTTC.

The chain joins TRBV6-4 to TRBJ2-1; no firm D call. CDR1 MRHNA and CDR2 SNTAGT come from the germline V gene. The V gene lost 5 bases and the J gene lost 4 bases, with 18 bases spanning the gap. The CDR3 is 16 amino acids. CDR3 nucleotide sequence: TGTGCCAGCAGTACCCTACCGGGCGTGGGGTACAATGAGCAGTTCTTC. Amino acids: CASSTLPGVGYNEQFF.

The chain is built from TRBV7-9 and TRBJ2-5, with D possibly called TRBD1 or TRBD2 (5 bases each). The CDR3 has 14 residues. Germline loops: CDR1 SEHNR, CDR2 FQNEAQ (reference sequence). V was trimmed by 4 bases and J by 5 bases, leaving 14 bases between them. Here the CDR3 reads CASSWEQGWETQYF. The CDR3 DNA reads as TGTGCCAGCAGCTGGGAGCAGGGTTGGGAGACCCAGTACTTC.

This chain uses TRBV5-6 with TRBJ2-1; D is perhaps TRBD1 or TRBD2 (6 bases each). The CDR3 is 16 amino acids. Germline values: CDR1 SGHDT, CDR2 YYEEEE. V lost 3 bases and J 6 bases, leaving 19 bases between the germline ends. The chain's CDR3 is CASSSPRGLRLNEQFF. In DNA, the CDR3 is TGTGCCAGCAGCTCCCCCAGGGGACTCCGTCTCAATGAGCAGTTCTTC.

As to this clonotype: A read error may produce the germline difference seen at one junction end. CDR3 bases: TGTGCCAGCAGCTTAATAGGGGGGAGCTCTGGGGCCAACGTCCTGAGTTTC. Its protein product is CASSLIGGSSGANVLSF. The V call is TRBV5-6, the J call TRBJ2-6, with D possibly being TRBD1 or TRBD2 (6 bases each). Per the germline V gene, CDR1 is SGHDT and CDR2 is YYEEEE. This CDR3 has 17 residues.

This clonotype was found a few times. The chain joins TRBV11-1 to TRBJ1-5; D possibly corresponds to TRBD1 (5 bases). V was clipped by 1 base and J by 3 bases, with 16 bases between them. Germline values: CDR1 SGHAT, CDR2 FQDESV (reference sequence). This CDR3 is 17 amino acids long. The CDR3 region has the DNA TGTGCCAGCAGCTTAGATTATGGGGGGAAGGTCAATCAGCCCCAGCATTTT. Translation gives CASSLDYGGKVNQPQHF.

The chain has TRBV28 and TRBJ2-7; D remains unclear. Trimming pared 6 bases from V and 4 bases from J, leaving 16 bases between. This CDR3 has 14 amino acids. Per germline, CDR1 MDHEN and CDR2 SYDVKM. The CDR3 loop reads CASSPRNSRYEQYV. CDR3 nucleotides: TGTGCCAGCAGCCCGCGGAACAGTCGATACGAGCAGTACGTC.

Many counts were recorded for this clonotype. This chain links TRBV15 with TRBJ1-5, with D possibly being TRBD1 (5 bases). CDR1 is LNHNV and CDR2 is YYDKDF in the germline V gene (reference sequence). The CDR3 totals 15 residues. V was cut by 3 bases and J by 5 bases, with 14 bases left in between. The CDR3 loop is CATSSGQGIDQPQHF. For the CDR3, the DNA is TGTGCCACCAGCAGTGGCCAGGGTATAGATCAGCCCCAGCATTTT.

This clonotype was recorded many times. The V and J genes are TRBV7-8 and TRBJ2-7; no definite D call. CDR1 and CDR2 (germline): SGHVS, FQNEAQ. V lost 2 bases and J lost 5, with 4 bases in between. The CDR3 runs 11 residues. CDR3 nucleotides: TGTGCCAGCAGCTTATTGGACGAGCAGTACTTC. Translation gives CASSLLDEQYF.

The chain carries TRBV20-1 and TRBJ2-2; the D gene is possibly TRBD1 (7 bases). CDR3 size: 15 residues. V was pared by 1 base and J by 1 base, with 10 bases between. Per germline, CDR1 DFQATT and CDR2 SNEGSKA (reference sequence). In DNA, the CDR3 is TGCAGTGCTAGAGTCCAGGGGGGGAACACCGGGGAGCTGTTTTTT. Protein sequence: CSARVQGGNTGELFF.

V gene TRBV6-2 or TRBV6-3 combines with J gene TRBJ2-1; perhaps TRBD1 as D (6 bases). Germline CDR1 is MNHEY and CDR2 is SVGEGT. The CDR3 is 12 residues long. The V end was cut by 5 bases, the J end by 8 bases, with 10 bases between. CDR3 bases: TGTGCCAGCAGTGTACAGGGATATGAGCAGTTCTTC. Translation gives CASSVQGYEQFF.

This clonotype was seen ten or more times. J is TRBJ2-1 and V is TRBV29-1; TRBD2 matches 13 bases. The CDR3 runs to 14 residues. V was pared by 6 bases and J by 4 bases, with 3 bases of the junction left unmatched. CDR1 is SQVTM, CDR2 ANQGSEA, per germline. The CDR3 nucleotides read TGCAGCGTCCGACTAGCGGGGGGTTACAATGAGCAGTTCTTC. Amino acids: CSVRLAGGYNEQFF.

This clonotype was seen only once. The V gene is TRBV28, the J gene TRBJ2-1, with D perhaps TRBD1 (5 bases). Germline V CDR1 and CDR2: MDHEN, SYDVKM. The CDR3 length is 14 residues. Trimming took off 7 bases at V and 6 bases at J, with 16 bases between the two ends. CDR3 DNA sequence: TGTGCCAGCAACTCAGGGTTAGGGCGCAATGAGCAGTTCTTC. This gives the protein CASNSGLGRNEQFF. The variable domain in full, with the rest retrieved from reference TRBV28 and TRBJ2-1, is DVKVTQSSRYLVKRTGEKVFLECVQDMDHENMFWYRQDPGLGLRLIYFSYDVKMKEKGDIPEGYSVSREKKERFSLILESASTNQTSMYLCASNSGLGRNEQFFGPGTRLTVL.

DNA for the CDR3: TGTGCCAGCAGCTTGCGACAGGGCGGGTATCGGGCAGATACGCAGTATTTT. This codes for CASSLRQGGYRADTQYF. The chain has TRBV11-3 and TRBJ2-3, with 7 bases fitting TRBD1. V lost 3 bases to trimming and J lost 4 bases; unmatched junction nucleotides: 13. The CDR3 loop spans 17 amino acids. Germline assignment: CDR1 SGHNT and CDR2 YENEEA.

This clonotype was detected only a few times. The CDR3 loop reads CASSLGVYEQFF. In DNA, the CDR3 is TGTGCCAGCAGCCTGGGGGTGTATGAGCAGTTCTTC. The rearrangement joins TRBV28 to TRBJ2-1, with D tentatively TRBD1 or TRBD2 (5 bases each). CDR1 is MDHEN and CDR2 is SYDVKM in the germline V gene. Trimming took off 6 bases at V and 8 bases at J, with 11 bases between the two ends. The CDR3 sequence is 12 residues long.

This clonotype was detected a few times. J is TRBJ2-7 and V is TRBV29-1; the D is unclear. Germline V lookup: CDR1 SQVTM, CDR2 ANQGSEA. The CDR3 loop spans 12 amino acids. Trimming took off 4 bases at V and 0 bases at J, with 7 bases between the two ends. In nucleotides, the CDR3 is TGCAGCGTTGGCAGGTTCTCCTACGAGCAGTACTTC. Amino acids: CSVGRFSYEQYF.

V is TRBV20-1 and J is TRBJ2-7; D unresolved. The length of the CDR3 is 11 residues. CDR1 and CDR2 from the germline V gene are DFQATT and SNEGSKA (reference sequence). In DNA form, the CDR3 reads TGCAGCGTTTGGGGTATAAACGAGCAGTACGTC. Protein product: CSVWGINEQYV.

V usage is TRBV12-3 or TRBV12-4 and J usage is TRBJ1-2; the D is unclear. V lost 3 bases to trimming and J lost 1 base, with 6 bases between them. CDR3 length equals 13 residues. Here the CDR3 reads CASSFADNYGYTF. CDR3 DNA sequence: TGTGCCAGCAGTTTTGCGGATAACTATGGCTACACCTTC.

This chain uses TRBV6-1 with TRBJ2-1, with TRBD1 matching over 9 bases. V shed 5 bases, J shed 9 bases, and the junction held 8 bases outside the gene matches. Germline CDR1 reads MNHNS; CDR2 reads SASEGT. The length of the CDR3 is 14 residues. The CDR3 loop reads CASSTGTGSSEQFF. The DNA for the CDR3 is TGTGCCAGCAGTACCGGGACAGGGAGTAGTGAGCAGTTCTTC.

This clonotype was counted a few times. The CDR3 loop is CASSFIRVDSPLHF. CDR3 sequence (DNA): TGTGCCAGCAGTTTTATCAGGGTGGATTCACCCCTCCACTTT. The chain employs TRBV28 and TRBJ1-6, with a weak D call TRBD1 (5 bases). This CDR3 has 14 amino acids. V dropped 3 bases and J dropped 8 bases, with 11 bases sitting between them. Germline values: CDR1 MDHEN, CDR2 SYDVKM.

As for this clonotype: A much bigger clone sits one base away, suggesting this may be a read error. The CDR3 carries no conserved terminal phenylalanine or tryptophan, so it likely arises from a read error. This chain connects TRBV5-6 to TRBJ2-7; 7 positions match TRBD1. Germline assignment: CDR1 SGHDT and CDR2 YYEEEE. The CDR3 covers 13 residues. Trimming cost V 3 bases and J 7 bases; bases outside gene matches: 7. The CDR3 loop reads CASSWDSTGEQYL. The CDR3 DNA reads TGTGCCAGCAGCTGGGACAGCACGGGTGAGCAGTACTTG.

The chain is built from TRBV12-2 and TRBJ1-2. TRBV12-2 is listed as a pseudogene. The CDR3 length is 13 residues. Here the CDR3 DNA reads TGTGCAAGTCGCTTAGGGGGAAACTATGGCTACACCTTC. It yields the protein CASRLGGNYGYTF.

The sample holds many counts of this clonotype. The chain couples TRBV7-9 to TRBJ2-3; possibly TRBD2 for D (6 bases). V lost 7 bases, J lost 6 bases, and 26 bases lay in between. The CDR3 consists of 17 residues. Germline V gene lookup returns CDR1 SEHNR and CDR2 FQNEAQ (reference sequence). The CDR3 coding sequence is TGTGCCAGCACCCCTTTGGGGGGAGTGTTGGATGCGGATACGCAGTATTTT. It specifies CASTPLGGVLDADTQYF.

The chain employs TRBV24-1 and TRBJ2-3; D might be TRBD2 (5 bases). V gave up 5 bases and J gave up 5 bases, with 7 bases separating them. CDR1 is KGHDR, CDR2 SFDVKD, per germline. The CDR3 runs 12 residues. As DNA, the CDR3 is TGTGCCACCAGTGGCCGGGGAGATACGCAGTATTTT. Translation gives CATSGRGDTQYF.

This clonotype was picked up a small number of times. V and J are TRBV20-1 and TRBJ2-1; a weak D match, TRBD1 (5 bases). The CDR3 spans 14 residues. Germline assignment: CDR1 DFQATT and CDR2 SNEGSKA (reference sequence). V lost 4 bases and J lost 2, with 12 bases in between. The CDR3: CSANPQGPYNEQFF. The CDR3 DNA follows: TGCAGTGCTAACCCCCAGGGTCCCTACAATGAGCAGTTCTTC.